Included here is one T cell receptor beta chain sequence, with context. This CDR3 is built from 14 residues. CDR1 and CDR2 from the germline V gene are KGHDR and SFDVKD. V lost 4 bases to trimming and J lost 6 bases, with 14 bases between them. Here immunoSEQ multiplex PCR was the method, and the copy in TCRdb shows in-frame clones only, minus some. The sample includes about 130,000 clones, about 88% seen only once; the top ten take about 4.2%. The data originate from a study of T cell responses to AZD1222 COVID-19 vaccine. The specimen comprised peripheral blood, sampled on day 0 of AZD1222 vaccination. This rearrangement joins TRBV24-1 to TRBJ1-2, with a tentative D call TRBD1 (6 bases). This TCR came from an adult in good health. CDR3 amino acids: CATSEGTLRDGYTF. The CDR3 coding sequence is TGTGCCACCAGTGAGGGGACACTCCGGGATGGCTACACCTTC.